Here is one TCR beta chain with its context. Its specificity is unknown. Germline-derived CDR1 and CDR2 are MDHEN and SYDVKM. Trimming shortened V by 9 bases and J by 5 bases, and 13 bases separated the two germline ends. This CDR3 spans 12 amino acids. The data originate from a study of cytomegalovirus exposure and HLA in healthy donors. This table comes from immunoSEQ multiplex PCR, and its TCRdb copy is limited to in-frame clones, with some not included. The table shows over 150,000 clones, with more than 70% occurring only once. Regarding the study as a whole: Overall, about 160 TCR beta chains were annotated as cytomegalovirus-associated.

The chain couples TRBV28 to TRBJ1-1, with TRBD1 as a possible D gene (6 bases). This TCR derives from a human donor in good health. Sample: PBMCs. The CDR3 sequence is CASKQGGTEAFF. CDR3 sequence (DNA): TGTGCCAGTAAACAGGGAGGGACTGAAGCTTTCTTT.